A selection of T cell receptor beta chains follows, all from one sample in a study of naive and memory T cell subsets. TCRdb recomputed calls from the 5' RACE reads with MiXCR, one row per CDR3 protein. This table holds 58,000 or so distinct CDR3 sequences, under 10% found once. The receptors here all came from a female donor in good health. Each CDR3 is given with its conserved first and last residue. D genes are given only for firm matches. The size of a clone is reported for some rows only, either as once, few or many, or as a class for expanded clones.

V,size,D,J,CDR3,DNA
TRBV7-9,few,-,TRBJ2-5,CASSPTGTVHQTQYF,TGTGCCAGCAGCCCAACCGGGACTGTCCACCAGACCCAGTACTTC
TRBV27,few,-,TRBJ1-1,CASSLTAFGDTEAFF,TGTGCCAGCAGTTTAACGGCGTTTGGGGACACTGAAGCTTTCTTT
TRBV7-6,-,-,TRBJ1-6,CASSLQGRDSPLHF,TGTGCCAGCAGCCTGCAGGGTCGGGATTCACCCCTCCACTTT
TRBV6-5,-,-,TRBJ1-1,CASSWRHRDEAFF,TGTGCCAGCAGTTGGCGTCACCGGGATGAAGCTTTCTTT
TRBV28,few,TRBD1,TRBJ2-7,CASGYPNPTGPYYF,TGTGCCAGCGGATACCCCAACCCGACAGGGCCTTATTACTTC
TRBV19,-,TRBD2,TRBJ2-2,CASTRPGGNTGELFF,TGTGCCAGTACCCGGCCGGGGGGGAACACCGGGGAGCTGTTTTTT
TRBV11-2,few,-,TRBJ2-2,CASSLDLRTGELFF,TGTGCCAGCAGCTTAGATCTGAGGACCGGGGAGCTGTTTTTT
TRBV7-3,few,-,TRBJ1-1,CASSREGDTEAFF,TGTGCCAGCAGCAGGGAGGGGGACACTGAAGCTTTCTTT
TRBV27,many,TRBD1,TRBJ2-5,CASSPRDRQETQYF,TGTGCCAGCAGTCCGAGGGACAGACAAGAGACCCAGTACTTC
TRBV30,few,-,TRBJ1-1,CAWGEQENTEAFF,TGTGCCTGGGGGGAACAAGAGAACACTGAAGCTTTCTTT
TRBV5-6,few,-,TRBJ2-1,CASSLLDEQFF,TGTGCCAGCAGCTTGCTCGATGAGCAGTTCTTC
TRBV7-2,many,-,TRBJ1-4,CASSLKAGFNEKLFF,TGTGCCAGCAGCTTAAAAGCAGGGTTTAATGAAAAACTGTTTTTT
TRBV6-1,few,-,TRBJ2-3,CASSEYGVRRGRTDTQYF,TGTGCCAGCAGTGAATATGGAGTCCGGAGGGGGCGCACAGATACGCAGTATTTT
TRBV9,many,TRBD2,TRBJ2-3,CASSLWAGGTDTQYF,TGTGCCAGCAGCTTATGGGCGGGGGGCACAGATACGCAGTATTTT
TRBV19,many,TRBD1,TRBJ1-5,CASKTLRQGGSNQPQHF,TGTGCCAGTAAAACCCTCCGACAGGGAGGGAGCAATCAGCCCCAGCATTTT
TRBV12-3/TRBV12-4,few,TRBD1,TRBJ2-1,CASSRPGQGARNEQFF,TGTGCCAGCAGTAGACCGGGACAGGGGGCGCGAAATGAGCAGTTCTTC
TRBV12-3/TRBV12-4,few,-,TRBJ1-1,CASSSPTALGTEAFF,TGTGCCAGCAGTAGTCCGACGGCCCTAGGCACTGAAGCTTTCTTT
TRBV12-2,-,-,TRBJ1-6,CASRRNPRGAYNSPLHF,TGTGCAAGTCGCCGAAATCCCAGGGGAGCCTATAATTCACCCCTCCACTTT
TRBV10-3,-,TRBD2,TRBJ2-3,CAIRGSGGATDTQYF,TGTGCCATCAGGGGTAGCGGGGGGGCCACAGATACGCAGTATTTT
TRBV7-2,few,TRBD1,TRBJ1-4,CASSRQGGSNEKLFF,TGTGCCAGCAGTAGACAGGGGGGGTCTAATGAAAAACTGTTTTTT
TRBV7-2,many,-,TRBJ1-2,CASSLALRTDGYTF,TGTGCCAGCAGCTTAGCGCTCCGGACAGATGGCTACACCTTC
TRBV29-1,many,-,TRBJ1-5,CSVAQTDQPQHF,TGCAGCGTTGCCCAGACAGATCAGCCCCAGCATTTT
TRBV5-1,-,-,TRBJ1-5,CASSFDGQPNQPQHF,TGCGCCAGCAGTTTTGACGGACAGCCGAATCAGCCCCAGCATTTT
TRBV4-3,-,-,TRBJ1-1,CASSHASTEAFF,TGCGCCAGCAGCCATGCGAGCACTGAAGCTTTCTTT
TRBV4-2,-,TRBD2,TRBJ2-3,CASSQGGAGRDTQYF,TGTGCCAGCAGCCAGGGAGGAGCGGGGAGGGATACGCAGTATTTT
TRBV2,many,TRBD1,TRBJ2-6,CASNRDRGLLSGANVLTF,TGTGCCAGCAATCGGGACAGGGGCCTTCTCTCTGGGGCCAACGTCCTGACTTTC
TRBV4-1,many,TRBD1,TRBJ1-2,CASSQGGRGRSNYGYTF,TGCGCCAGCAGCCAAGGGGGCAGGGGGCGTAGTAACTATGGCTACACCTTC
TRBV5-1,few,TRBD1,TRBJ1-1,CASSLGISGTVDTEAFF,TGCGCCAGCAGCTTGGGGATCTCCGGGACAGTAGACACTGAAGCTTTCTTT
TRBV4-2,many,-,TRBJ2-1,CASSPGVSYNEQFF,TGTGCCAGCAGCCCAGGGGTTTCTTACAATGAGCAGTTCTTC
TRBV11-2,-,-,TRBJ2-5,CASSSLRGGSSETQYF,TGTGCCAGCAGTTCCCTTAGGGGTGGAAGCTCAGAGACCCAGTACTTC
TRBV29-1,few,TRBD1,TRBJ1-5,CSVGLGTGCNQPQHF,TGCAGCGTAGGCCTCGGGACAGGGTGCAATCAGCCCCAGCATTTT
TRBV2,few,TRBD2,TRBJ2-2,CAARAGGVTGELFF,TGTGCCGCCAGGGCGGGAGGGGTCACCGGGGAGCTGTTTTTT
TRBV4-1,few,TRBD1,TRBJ1-6,CASSQGGAQRGRNSPLHF,TGCGCCAGCAGCCAAGGAGGTGCGCAAAGGGGGCGGAATTCACCCCTCCACTTT
TRBV20-1,-,-,TRBJ2-3,CSALFMGSDTQYF,TGCAGTGCGCTGTTTATGGGGTCTGATACGCAGTATTTT
TRBV7-2,many,-,TRBJ1-1,CASSFGLRRTEAFF,TGTGCCAGCAGCTTCGGTTTAAGGAGGACTGAAGCTTTCTTT
TRBV5-5,many,TRBD1,TRBJ1-5,CASSPGTGSQPQHF,TGTGCCAGCAGCCCCGGGACAGGGAGTCAGCCCCAGCATTTT
TRBV12-3/TRBV12-4,many,TRBD2,TRBJ2-5,CASSFGGGRETQYF,TGTGCCAGCAGTTTTGGCGGGGGGCGAGAGACCCAGTACTTC
TRBV5-4,few,-,TRBJ1-2,CASSLAGGGAHGYTF,TGTGCCAGCAGCTTGGCCGGTGGAGGGGCCCATGGCTACACCTTC
TRBV15,many,TRBD1,TRBJ1-6,CATSRFRDRELSSPLHF,TGTGCCACCAGCAGATTCCGGGACAGGGAATTGTCCTCACCCCTCCACTTT
TRBV12-3/TRBV12-4,many,-,TRBJ1-4,CASSPDHRDKGLFF,TGTGCCAGCAGTCCGGACCACAGGGATAAAGGGCTGTTTTTT